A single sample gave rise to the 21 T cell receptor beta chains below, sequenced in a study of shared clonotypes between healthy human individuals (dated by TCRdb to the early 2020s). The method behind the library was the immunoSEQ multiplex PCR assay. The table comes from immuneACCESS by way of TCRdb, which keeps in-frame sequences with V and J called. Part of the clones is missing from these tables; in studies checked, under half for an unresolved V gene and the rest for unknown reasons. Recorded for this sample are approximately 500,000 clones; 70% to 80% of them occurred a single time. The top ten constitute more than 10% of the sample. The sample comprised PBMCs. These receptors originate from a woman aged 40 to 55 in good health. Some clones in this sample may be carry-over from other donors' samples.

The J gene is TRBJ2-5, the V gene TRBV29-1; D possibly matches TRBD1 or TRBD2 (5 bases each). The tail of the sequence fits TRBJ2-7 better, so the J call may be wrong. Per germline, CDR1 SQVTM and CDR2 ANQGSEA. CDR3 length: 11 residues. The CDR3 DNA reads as TGCAGCGTTGGACAGAGCGGCGAGCAGTACTTC. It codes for CSVGQSGEQYF.

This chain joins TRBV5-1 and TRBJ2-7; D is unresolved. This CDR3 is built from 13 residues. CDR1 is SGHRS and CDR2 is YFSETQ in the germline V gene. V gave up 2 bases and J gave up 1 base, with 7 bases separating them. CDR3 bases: TGCGCCAGCAGCTTTTTGGCTTCCTACGAGCAGTACTTC. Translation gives CASSFLASYEQYF.

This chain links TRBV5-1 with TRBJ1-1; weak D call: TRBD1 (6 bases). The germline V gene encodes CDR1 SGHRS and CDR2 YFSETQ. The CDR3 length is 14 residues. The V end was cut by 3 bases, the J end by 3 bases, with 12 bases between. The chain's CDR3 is CASSWRTAYTEAFF. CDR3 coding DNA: TGCGCCAGCAGCTGGAGGACAGCCTACACTGAAGCTTTCTTT. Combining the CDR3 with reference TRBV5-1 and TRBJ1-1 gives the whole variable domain KAGVTQTPRYLIKTRGQQVTLSCSPISGHRSVSWYQQTPGQGLQFLFEYFSETQRNKGNFPGRFSGRQFSNSRSEMNVSTLELGDSALYLCASSWRTAYTEAFFGQGTRLTVV.

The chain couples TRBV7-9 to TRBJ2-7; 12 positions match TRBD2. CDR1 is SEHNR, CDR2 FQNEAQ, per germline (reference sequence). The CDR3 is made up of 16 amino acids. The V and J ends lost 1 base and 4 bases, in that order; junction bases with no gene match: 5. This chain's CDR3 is CASSLVLAGGPYEQYF. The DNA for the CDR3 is TGTGCCAGCAGCTTAGTTCTAGCGGGAGGGCCATACGAGCAGTACTTC.

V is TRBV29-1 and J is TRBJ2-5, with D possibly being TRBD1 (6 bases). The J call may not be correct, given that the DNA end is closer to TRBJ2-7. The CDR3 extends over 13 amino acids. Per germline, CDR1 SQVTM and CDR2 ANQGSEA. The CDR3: CSVLDSLGYEQYF. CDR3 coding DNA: TGCAGCGTCCTGGACAGCTTGGGCTACGAGCAGTACTTC.

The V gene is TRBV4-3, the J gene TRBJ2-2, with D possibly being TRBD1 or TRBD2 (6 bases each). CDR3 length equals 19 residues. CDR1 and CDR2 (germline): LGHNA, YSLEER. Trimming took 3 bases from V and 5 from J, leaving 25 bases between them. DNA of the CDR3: TGCGCCAGCAGCCAGGCCCCCGCGGGACACCATGTTTATACCGGGGAGCTGTTTTTT. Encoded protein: CASSQAPAGHHVYTGELFF.

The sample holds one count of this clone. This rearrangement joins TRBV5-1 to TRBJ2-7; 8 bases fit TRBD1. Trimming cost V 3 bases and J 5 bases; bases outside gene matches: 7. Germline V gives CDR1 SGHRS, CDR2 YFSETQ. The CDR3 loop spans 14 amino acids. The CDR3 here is CASSSRTGSNEQYF. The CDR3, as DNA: TGCGCCAGCAGCTCACGGACAGGGAGCAACGAGCAGTACTTC.

The CDR3 sequence is CASSPEDNYGYTF. CDR3 in DNA: TGTGCCAGCAGCCCCGAGGATAACTATGGCTACACCTTC. This chain uses TRBV5-6 with TRBJ1-2; D is ambiguous. Trimming cost V 4 bases and J 1 base, with 8 bases left between them. Germline V gene sequence: CDR1 SGHDT, CDR2 YYEEEE. The CDR3 sequence is 13 residues long.

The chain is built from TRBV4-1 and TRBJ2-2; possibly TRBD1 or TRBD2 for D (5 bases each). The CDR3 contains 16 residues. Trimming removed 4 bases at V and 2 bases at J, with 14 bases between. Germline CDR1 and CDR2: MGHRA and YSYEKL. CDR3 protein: CASSRRDGPNTGELFF. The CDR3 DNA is TGCGCCAGCAGCCGCCGGGACGGACCTAACACCGGGGAGCTGTTTTTT.

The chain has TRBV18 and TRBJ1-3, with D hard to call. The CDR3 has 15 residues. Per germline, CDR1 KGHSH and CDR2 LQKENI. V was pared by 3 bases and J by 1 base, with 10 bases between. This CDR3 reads CASSPEAGSGNTIYF. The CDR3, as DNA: TGTGCCAGCTCACCCGAGGCCGGTTCTGGAAACACCATATATTTT.

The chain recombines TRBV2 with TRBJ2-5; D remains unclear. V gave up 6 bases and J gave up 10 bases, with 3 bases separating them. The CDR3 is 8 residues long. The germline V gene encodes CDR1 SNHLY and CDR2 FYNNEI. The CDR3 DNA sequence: TGTGCCAGCAGCGTCCAGTACTTC. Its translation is CASSVQYF.

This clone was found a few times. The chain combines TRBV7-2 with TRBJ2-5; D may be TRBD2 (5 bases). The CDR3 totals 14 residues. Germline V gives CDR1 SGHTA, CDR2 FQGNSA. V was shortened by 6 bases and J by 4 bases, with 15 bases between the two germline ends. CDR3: CASRPRVGVETQYF. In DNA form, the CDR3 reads TGTGCCAGCAGACCGAGGGTAGGAGTAGAGACCCAGTACTTC. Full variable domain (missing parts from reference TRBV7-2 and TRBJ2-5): GAGVSQSPSNKVTEKGKDVELRCDPISGHTALYWYRQSLGQGLEFLIYFQGNSAPDKSGLPSDRFSAERTGGSVSTLTIQRTQQEDSAVYLCASRPRVGVETQYFGPGTRLLVL.

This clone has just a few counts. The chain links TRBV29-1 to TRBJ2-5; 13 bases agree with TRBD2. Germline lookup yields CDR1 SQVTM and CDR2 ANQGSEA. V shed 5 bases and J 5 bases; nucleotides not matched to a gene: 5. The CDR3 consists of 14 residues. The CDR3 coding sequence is TGCAGCGTTCCAACTAGCGGGAGGGTGGAGACCCAGTACTTC. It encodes CSVPTSGRVETQYF.

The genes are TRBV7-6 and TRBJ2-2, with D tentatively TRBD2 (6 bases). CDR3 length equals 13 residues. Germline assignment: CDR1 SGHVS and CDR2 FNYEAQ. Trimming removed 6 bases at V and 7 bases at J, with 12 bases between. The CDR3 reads CASRPGGIGELFF. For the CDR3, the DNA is TGTGCCAGCAGACCTGGGGGGATCGGGGAGCTGTTTTTT.

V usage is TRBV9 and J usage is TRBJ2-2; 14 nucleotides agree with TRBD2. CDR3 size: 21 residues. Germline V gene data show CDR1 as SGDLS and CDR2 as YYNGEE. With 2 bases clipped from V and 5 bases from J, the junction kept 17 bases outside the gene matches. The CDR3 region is CASSVTGTSGSLVPWTGELFF. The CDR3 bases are TGTGCCAGCAGCGTGACCGGGACTAGCGGGAGTTTAGTCCCGTGGACCGGGGAGCTGTTTTTT.

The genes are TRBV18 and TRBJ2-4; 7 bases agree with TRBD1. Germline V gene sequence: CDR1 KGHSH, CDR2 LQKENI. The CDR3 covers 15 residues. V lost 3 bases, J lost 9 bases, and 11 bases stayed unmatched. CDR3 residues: CASSPRDSLWAIQYF. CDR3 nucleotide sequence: TGTGCCAGCTCACCGAGGGACAGCCTTTGGGCCATTCAGTACTTC.

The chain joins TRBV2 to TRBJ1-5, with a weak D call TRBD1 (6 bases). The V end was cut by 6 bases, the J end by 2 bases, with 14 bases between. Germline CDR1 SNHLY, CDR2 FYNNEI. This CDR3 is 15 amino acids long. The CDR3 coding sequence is TGTGCCAGCAGACCACAGGGTGCGGGCAATCAGCCCCAGCATTTT. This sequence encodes CASRPQGAGNQPQHF.

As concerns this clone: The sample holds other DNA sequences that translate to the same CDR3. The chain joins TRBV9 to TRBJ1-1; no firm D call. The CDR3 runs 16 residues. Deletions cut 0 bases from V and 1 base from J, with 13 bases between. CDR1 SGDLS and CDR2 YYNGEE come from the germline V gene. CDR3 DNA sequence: TGTGCCAGCAGCGTAGCGCCGGGTCCAAGGAACACTGAAGCTTTCTTT. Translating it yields CASSVAPGPRNTEAFF.

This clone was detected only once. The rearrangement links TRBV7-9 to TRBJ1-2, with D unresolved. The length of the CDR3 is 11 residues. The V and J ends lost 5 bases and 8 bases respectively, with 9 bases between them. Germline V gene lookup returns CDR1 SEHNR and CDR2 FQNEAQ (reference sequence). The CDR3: CASSRGHGYTF. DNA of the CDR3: TGTGCCAGCAGCCGAGGGCACGGCTACACCTTC.

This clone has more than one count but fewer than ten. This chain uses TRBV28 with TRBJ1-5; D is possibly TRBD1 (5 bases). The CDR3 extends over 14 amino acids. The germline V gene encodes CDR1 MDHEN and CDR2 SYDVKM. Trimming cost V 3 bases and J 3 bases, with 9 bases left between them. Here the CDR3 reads CASSFLDTNQPQHF. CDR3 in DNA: TGTGCCAGCAGTTTCTTGGACACCAATCAGCCCCAGCATTTT.

The CDR3: CASSEALPGDHEQYF. The DNA of the CDR3 is TGTGCCAGCAGTGAAGCGCTCCCAGGGGACCACGAGCAGTACTTC. The chain couples TRBV6-1 to TRBJ2-7; a possible D gene is TRBD1 (6 bases). The V gene lost 0 bases and the J gene lost 5 bases, with 14 bases spanning the gap. Germline V CDR1 and CDR2: MNHNS, SASEGT. The CDR3 runs to 15 residues.